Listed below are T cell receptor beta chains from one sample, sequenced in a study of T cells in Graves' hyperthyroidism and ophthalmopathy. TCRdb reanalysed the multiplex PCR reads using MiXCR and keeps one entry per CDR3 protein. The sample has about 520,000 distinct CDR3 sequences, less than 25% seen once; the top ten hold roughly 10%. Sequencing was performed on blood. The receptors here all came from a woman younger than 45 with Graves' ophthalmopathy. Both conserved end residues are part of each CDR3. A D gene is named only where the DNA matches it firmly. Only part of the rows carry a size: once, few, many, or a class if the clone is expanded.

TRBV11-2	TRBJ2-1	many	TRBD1	TGTGCCAGCAGTCCGGGACAGGGGTCCTACAATGAGCAGTTCTTC	CASSPGQGSYNEQFF
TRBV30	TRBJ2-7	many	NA	TGTGCCTGGAGTGACGGCAGCTCCTACGAGCAGTACTTC	CAWSDGSSYEQYF
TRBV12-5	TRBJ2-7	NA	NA	TGTGCTAGTGGTTTGACTGGGACATACAACTCCTACGAGCAGTACTTC	CASGLTGTYNSYEQYF
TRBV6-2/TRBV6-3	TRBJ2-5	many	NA	TGTGCCAGCAGTCTGGAATCGCCAGGGGTAACAGAGACCCAGTACTTC	CASSLESPGVTETQYF
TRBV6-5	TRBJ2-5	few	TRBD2	TGTGCCAGCAGTTATGGGGGACTAGCGCAAGAGACCCAGTACTTC	CASSYGGLAQETQYF
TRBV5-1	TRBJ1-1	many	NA	TGCGCCAGCAGCTTGCACATTTGGCAGAACACTGAAGCTTTCTTT	CASSLHIWQNTEAFF
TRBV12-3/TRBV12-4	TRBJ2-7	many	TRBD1	TGTGCCAGCAGGAGACAGGGGGTGTCCTACGAGCAGTACTTC	CASRRQGVSYEQYF
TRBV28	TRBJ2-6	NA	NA	TGTGCCAGCAGTTTACTTCGTCTCCGCAGAGGCTCTGGGGCCAACGTCCTGACTTTC	CASSLLRLRRGSGANVLTF
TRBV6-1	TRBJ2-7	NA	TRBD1	TGTGCCAGCGCGCGGGGGGCGGGACAGGGGGTTAACGAGCAGTACTTC	CASARGAGQGVNEQYF
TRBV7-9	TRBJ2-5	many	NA	TGTGCCAGCAGCTTTGTCGCAGGGCCACTCGAGACCCAGTACTTC	CASSFVAGPLETQYF
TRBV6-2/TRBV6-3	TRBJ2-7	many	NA	TGTGCCAGCAGTCCTAATACATTTTCAGGGACGCGGACCTACGAGCAGTACTTC	CASSPNTFSGTRTYEQYF
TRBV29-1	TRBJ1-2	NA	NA	TGCAGCGTTGAAGGGGAAAACTATGGCTACACCTTC	CSVEGENYGYTF
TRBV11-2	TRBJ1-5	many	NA	TGTGCCAGCAGCCGTAGTGGAGTCAGGCTCGATCAGCCCCAGCATTTT	CASSRSGVRLDQPQHF
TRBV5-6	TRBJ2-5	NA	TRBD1	TGTGCCAGCAGCTTGGTAACAGGGGAGAGCCAAGAGACCCAGTACTTC	CASSLVTGESQETQYF
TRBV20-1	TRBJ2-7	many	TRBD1	TGCAGTGCTAGAGATCCCCAGGGGGATCCGTACGAGCAGTACTTC	CSARDPQGDPYEQYF
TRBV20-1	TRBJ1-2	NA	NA	TGCAGTGCTAGAGTGGGACACCTCTATGGCTACACCTTC	CSARVGHLYGYTF
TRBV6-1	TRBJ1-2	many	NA	TGTGCCAGCAGGCCCATTAACTATGGCCACACCTTC	CASRPINYGHTF
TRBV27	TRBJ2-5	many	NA	TGTGCCAGCAGTTTTTCAAATCAAGAGACCCAGTACTTC	CASSFSNQETQYF
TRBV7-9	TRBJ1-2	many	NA	TGTGCCAGCAGCTTAGTAGGTGGGCGCGCCAACTATGGCTACACCTTC	CASSLVGGRANYGYTF
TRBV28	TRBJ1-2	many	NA	TGTGCCAGCAGTAACGACCCCCGGGACAACCTATATGGCTACACCTTC	CASSNDPRDNLYGYTF
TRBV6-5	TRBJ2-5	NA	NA	TGTGCCAGCAGTTACCAACCTAGAGGGTACGAGACCCAGTACTTC	CASSYQPRGYETQYF
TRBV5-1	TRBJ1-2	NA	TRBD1	TGCGCCAGCAGCTGGGACAGGGACAACTATGGCTACACCTTC	CASSWDRDNYGYTF
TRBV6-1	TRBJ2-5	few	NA	TGTGCCAGCACCCGGACCGTAGTACCGACTCACGGGACCCAGTACTTC	CASTRTVVPTHGTQYF
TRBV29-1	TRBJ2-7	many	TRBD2	TGCAGCGTTGAGGGACTAGCGGGGGAGCAGTACTTC	CSVEGLAGEQYF
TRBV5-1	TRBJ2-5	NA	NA	TGCGCCAGCAGCTTAGGGGGGGGCCCCTACCAAGAGACCCAGTACTTC	CASSLGGGPYQETQYF
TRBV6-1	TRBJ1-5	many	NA	TGTGTCAGCAGTGCGTATGGGTCCCCAATATCCAATCAGCCCCAGCATTTT	CVSSAYGSPISNQPQHF
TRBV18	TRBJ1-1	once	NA	TGTGCCAGCTCACCGGGGGCCGAGAACACTGAAGCTGTCTTT	CASSPGAENTEAVF
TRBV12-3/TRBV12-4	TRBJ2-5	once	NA	TGTGCCAGCAGTTCCTGGACAGTATCACAAGAGACCCAGTACTTC	CASSSWTVSQETQYF